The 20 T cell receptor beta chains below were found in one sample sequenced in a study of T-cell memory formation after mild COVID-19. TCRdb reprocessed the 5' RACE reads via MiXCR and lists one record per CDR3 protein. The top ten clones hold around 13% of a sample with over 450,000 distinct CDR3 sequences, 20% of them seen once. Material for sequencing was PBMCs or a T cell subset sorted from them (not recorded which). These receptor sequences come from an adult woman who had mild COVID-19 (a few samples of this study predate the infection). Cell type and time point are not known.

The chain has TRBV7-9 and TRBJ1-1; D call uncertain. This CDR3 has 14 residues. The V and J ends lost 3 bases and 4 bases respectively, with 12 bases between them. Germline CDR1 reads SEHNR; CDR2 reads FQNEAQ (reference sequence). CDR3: CASSLAPRGTEAFF. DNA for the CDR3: TGTGCCAGCAGCTTGGCCCCACGAGGCACTGAAGCTTTCTTT.

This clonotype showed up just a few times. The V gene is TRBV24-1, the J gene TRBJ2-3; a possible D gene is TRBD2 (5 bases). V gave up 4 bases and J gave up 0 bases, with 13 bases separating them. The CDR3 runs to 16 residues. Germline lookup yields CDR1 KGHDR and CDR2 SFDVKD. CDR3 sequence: CATSDLDSSSTDTQYF. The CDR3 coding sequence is TGTGCCACCAGTGACCTGGACTCTTCTAGCACAGATACGCAGTATTTT.

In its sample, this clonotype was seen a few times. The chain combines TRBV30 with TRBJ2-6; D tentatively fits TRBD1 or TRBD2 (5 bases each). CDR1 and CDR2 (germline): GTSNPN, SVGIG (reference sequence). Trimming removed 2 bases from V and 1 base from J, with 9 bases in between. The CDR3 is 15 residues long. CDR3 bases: TGTGCCTGGAGTTTGGGACCGTCTGGGGCCAACGTCCTGACTTTC. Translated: CAWSLGPSGANVLTF.

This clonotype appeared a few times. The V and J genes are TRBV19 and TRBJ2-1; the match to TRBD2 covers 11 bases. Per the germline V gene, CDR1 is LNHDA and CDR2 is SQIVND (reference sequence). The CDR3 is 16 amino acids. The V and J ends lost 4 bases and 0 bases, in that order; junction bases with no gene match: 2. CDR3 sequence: CASSKLAGGSYNEQFF. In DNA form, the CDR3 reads TGTGCCAGTAGTAAGCTAGCGGGGGGCTCCTACAATGAGCAGTTCTTC. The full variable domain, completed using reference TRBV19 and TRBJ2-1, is DGGITQSPKYLFRKEGQNVTLSCEQNLNHDAMYWYRQDPGQGLRLIYYSQIVNDFQKGDIAEGYSVSREKKESFPLTVTSAQKNPTAFYLCASSKLAGGSYNEQFFGPGTRLTVL.

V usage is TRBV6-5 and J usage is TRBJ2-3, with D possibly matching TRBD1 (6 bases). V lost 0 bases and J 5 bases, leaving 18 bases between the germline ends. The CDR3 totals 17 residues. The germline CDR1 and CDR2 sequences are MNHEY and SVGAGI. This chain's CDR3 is CASSYSGTPRVVDTQYF. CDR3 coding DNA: TGTGCCAGCAGTTACTCGGGGACACCTCGAGTTGTAGATACGCAGTATTTT.

The CDR3 sequence: CASSELFPSGFNTEAFF. CDR3 DNA sequence: TGTGCCAGCAGTGAATTATTCCCCTCAGGGTTCAACACTGAAGCTTTCTTT. The V gene is TRBV25-1, the J gene TRBJ1-1; a weak D match, TRBD1 (5 bases). The germline gives CDR1 MGHDK, CDR2 SYGVNS. V lost 1 base, J lost 2 bases, and 17 bases lay in between. The CDR3 contains 17 residues. The full variable domain, rest sourced from reference TRBV25-1 and TRBJ1-1, is EADIYQTPRYLVIGTGKKITLECSQTMGHDKMYWYQQDPGMELHLIHYSYGVNSTEKGDLSSESTVSRIRTEHFPLTLESARPSHTSQYLCASSELFPSGFNTEAFFGQGTRLTVV.

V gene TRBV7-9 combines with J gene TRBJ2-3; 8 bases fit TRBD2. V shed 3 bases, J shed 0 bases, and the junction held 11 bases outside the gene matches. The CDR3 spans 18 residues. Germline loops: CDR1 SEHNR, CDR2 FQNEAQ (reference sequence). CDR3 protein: CASSLRAGDPSSTDTQYF. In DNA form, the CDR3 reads TGTGCCAGCAGCTTGCGAGCGGGAGACCCATCTAGCACAGATACGCAGTATTTT.

The chain's CDR3 is CSARDGRVNEQYF. DNA for the CDR3: TGCAGTGCTAGAGACGGCAGGGTCAACGAGCAGTACTTC. The chain carries TRBV20-1 and TRBJ2-7, with D possibly matching TRBD1 (5 bases). CDR3 size: 13 residues. Germline V CDR1 and CDR2: DFQATT, SNEGSKA (reference sequence). V was clipped by 0 bases and J by 5 bases, with 11 bases between them.

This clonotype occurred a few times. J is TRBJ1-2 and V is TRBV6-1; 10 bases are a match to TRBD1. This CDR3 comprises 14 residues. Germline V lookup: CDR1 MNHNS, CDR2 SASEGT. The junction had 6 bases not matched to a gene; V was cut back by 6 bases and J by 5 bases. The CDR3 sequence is CASSGTGVGYGYTF. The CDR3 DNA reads TGTGCCAGCAGCGGGACAGGGGTTGGGTATGGCTACACCTTC.

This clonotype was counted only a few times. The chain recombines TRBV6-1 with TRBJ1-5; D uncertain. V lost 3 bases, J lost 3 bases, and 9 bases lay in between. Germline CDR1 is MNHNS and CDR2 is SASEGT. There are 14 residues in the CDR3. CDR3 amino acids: CASSDGGYNQPQHF. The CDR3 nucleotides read TGTGCCAGCAGTGATGGAGGGTACAATCAGCCCCAGCATTTT.

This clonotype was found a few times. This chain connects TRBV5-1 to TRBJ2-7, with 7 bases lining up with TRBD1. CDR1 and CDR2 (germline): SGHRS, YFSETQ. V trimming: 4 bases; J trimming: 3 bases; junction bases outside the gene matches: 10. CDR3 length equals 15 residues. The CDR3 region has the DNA TGCGCCAGCAGCAATCCCCGGGACAGATTCTACGAGCAGTACTTC. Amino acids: CASSNPRDRFYEQYF.

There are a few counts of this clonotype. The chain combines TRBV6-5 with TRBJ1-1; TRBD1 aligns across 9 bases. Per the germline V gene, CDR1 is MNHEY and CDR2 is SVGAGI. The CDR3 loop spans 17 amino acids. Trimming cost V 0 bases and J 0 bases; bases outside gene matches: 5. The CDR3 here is CASSYSAGQGMNTEAFF. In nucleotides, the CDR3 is TGTGCCAGCAGTTACTCGGCGGGACAGGGTATGAACACTGAAGCTTTCTTT.

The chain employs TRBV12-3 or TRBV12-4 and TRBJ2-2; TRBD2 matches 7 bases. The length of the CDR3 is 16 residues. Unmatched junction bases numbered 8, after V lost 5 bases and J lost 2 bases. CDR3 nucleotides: TGTGCCAGCAGTCAACTTAGCGGGTTTAACACCGGGGAGCTGTTTTTT. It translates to CASSQLSGFNTGELFF.

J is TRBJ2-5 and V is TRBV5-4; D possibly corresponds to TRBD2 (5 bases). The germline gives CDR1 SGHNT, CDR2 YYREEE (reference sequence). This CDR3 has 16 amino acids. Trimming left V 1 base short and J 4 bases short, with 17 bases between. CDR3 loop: CASSLSDFTSGETQYF. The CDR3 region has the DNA TGTGCCAGCAGCTTGTCGGACTTTACTTCGGGAGAGACCCAGTACTTC.

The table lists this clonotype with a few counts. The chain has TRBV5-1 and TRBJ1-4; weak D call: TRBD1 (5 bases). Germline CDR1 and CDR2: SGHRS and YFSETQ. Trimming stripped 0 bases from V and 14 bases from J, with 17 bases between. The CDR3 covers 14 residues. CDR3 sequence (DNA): TGCGCCAGCAGCTTGGAGGACCCCCGGAGGGACCTGTTTTTT. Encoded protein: CASSLEDPRRDLFF.

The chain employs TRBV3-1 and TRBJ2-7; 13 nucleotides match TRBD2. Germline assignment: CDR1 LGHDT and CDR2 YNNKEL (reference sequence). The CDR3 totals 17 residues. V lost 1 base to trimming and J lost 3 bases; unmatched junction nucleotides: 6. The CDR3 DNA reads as TGTGCCAGCAGCCAAGGGACTAGCGGGGGCAGGGGCTACGAGCAGTACTTC. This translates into CASSQGTSGGRGYEQYF.

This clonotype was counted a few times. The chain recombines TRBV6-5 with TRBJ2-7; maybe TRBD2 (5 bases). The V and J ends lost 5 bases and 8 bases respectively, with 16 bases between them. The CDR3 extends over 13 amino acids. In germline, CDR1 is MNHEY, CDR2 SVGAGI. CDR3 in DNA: TGTGCCAGCAGTCCCCCGGAGGCTGCGAAGCAGTACTTC. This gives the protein CASSPPEAAKQYF.

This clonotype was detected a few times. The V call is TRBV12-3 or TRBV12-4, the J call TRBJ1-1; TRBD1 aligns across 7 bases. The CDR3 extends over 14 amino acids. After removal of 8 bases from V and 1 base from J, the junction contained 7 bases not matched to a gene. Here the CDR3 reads CASGPRGTNTEAFF. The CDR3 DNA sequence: TGTGCCAGCGGCCCCAGGGGGACGAACACTGAAGCTTTCTTT.

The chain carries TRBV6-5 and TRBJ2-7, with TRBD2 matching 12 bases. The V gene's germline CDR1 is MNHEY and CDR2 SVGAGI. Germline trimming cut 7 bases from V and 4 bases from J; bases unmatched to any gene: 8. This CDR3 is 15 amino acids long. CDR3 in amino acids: CASTTTSGSFYEQYF. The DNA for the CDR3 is TGTGCCAGCACCACGACTAGCGGGAGTTTTTACGAGCAGTACTTC.

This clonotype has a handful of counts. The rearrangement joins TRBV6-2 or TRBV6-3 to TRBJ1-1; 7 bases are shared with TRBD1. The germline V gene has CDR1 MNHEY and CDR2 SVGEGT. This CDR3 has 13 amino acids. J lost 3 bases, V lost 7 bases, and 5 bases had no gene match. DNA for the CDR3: TGTGCCAGCAACGGACAGGCATACACTGAAGCTTTCTTT. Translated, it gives CASNGQAYTEAFF.